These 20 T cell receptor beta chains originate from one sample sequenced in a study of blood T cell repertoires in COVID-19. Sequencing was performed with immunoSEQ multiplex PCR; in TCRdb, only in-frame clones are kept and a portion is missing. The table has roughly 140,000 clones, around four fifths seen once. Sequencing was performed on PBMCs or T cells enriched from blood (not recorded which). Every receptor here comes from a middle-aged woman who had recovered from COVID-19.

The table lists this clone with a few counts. DNA of the CDR3: TGTGCCAGCACTCGAGGGGAGGCCGCTAGCAATCAGCCCCAGCATTTT. Amino acids: CASTRGEAASNQPQHF. V is TRBV2 and J is TRBJ1-5, with D possibly TRBD1 on 5 matching bases. The length of the CDR3 is 16 residues. Trimming removed 7 bases from V and 0 bases from J, with 16 bases in between. Germline V CDR1 and CDR2: SNHLY, FYNNEI.

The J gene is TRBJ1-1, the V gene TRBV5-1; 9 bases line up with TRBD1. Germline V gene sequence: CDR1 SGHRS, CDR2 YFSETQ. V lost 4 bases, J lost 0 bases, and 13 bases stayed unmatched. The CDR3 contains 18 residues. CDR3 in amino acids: CASSEGDRESGMNTEAFF. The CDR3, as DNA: TGCGCCAGCAGCGAAGGGGACAGGGAGTCGGGAATGAACACTGAAGCTTTCTTT.

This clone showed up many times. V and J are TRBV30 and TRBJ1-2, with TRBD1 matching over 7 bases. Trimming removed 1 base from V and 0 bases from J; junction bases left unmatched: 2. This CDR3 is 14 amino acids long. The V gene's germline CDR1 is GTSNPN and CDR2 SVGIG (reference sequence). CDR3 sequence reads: CAWSAGTANYGYTF. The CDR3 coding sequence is TGTGCCTGGAGTGCTGGGACAGCTAACTATGGCTACACCTTC.

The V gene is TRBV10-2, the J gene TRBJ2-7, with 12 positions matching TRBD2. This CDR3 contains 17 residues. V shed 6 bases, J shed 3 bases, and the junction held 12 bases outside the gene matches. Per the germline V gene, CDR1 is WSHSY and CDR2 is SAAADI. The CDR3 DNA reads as TGCGCCAGCAGAGAGGACAAGACTAGCGGGAGTTACTACGAGCAGTACTTC. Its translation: CASREDKTSGSYYEQYF.

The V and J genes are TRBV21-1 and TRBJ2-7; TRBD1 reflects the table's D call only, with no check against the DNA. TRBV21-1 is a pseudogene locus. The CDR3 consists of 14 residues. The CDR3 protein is CASSAGQGRGEQYF. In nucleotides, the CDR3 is TGTGCCAGCAGCGCTGGACAGGGGAGAGGCGAGCAGTACTTC.

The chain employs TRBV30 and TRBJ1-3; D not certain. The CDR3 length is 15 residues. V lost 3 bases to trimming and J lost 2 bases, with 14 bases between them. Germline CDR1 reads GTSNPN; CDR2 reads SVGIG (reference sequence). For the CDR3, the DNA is TGTGCCTGGAGCCCTCGGGGTTTGACTGGAAACACCATATATTTT. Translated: CAWSPRGLTGNTIYF.

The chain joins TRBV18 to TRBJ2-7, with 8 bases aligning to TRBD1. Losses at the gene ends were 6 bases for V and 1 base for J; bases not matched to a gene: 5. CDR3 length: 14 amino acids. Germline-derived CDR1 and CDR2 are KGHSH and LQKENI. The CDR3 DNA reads TGTGCCAGCTCGCGACAGGGGATATCCTACGAGCAGTACTTC. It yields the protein CASSRQGISYEQYF.

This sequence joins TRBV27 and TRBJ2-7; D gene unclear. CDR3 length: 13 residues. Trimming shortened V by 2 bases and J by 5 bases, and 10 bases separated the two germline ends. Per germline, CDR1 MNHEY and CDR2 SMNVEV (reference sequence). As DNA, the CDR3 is TGTGCCAGCAGTTTAGGCAGGCTCGACGAGCAGTACTTC. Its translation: CASSLGRLDEQYF.

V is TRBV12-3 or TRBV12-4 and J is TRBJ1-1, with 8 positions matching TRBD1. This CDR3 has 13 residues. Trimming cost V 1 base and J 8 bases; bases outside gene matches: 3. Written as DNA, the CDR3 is TGTGCCAGCAGTTTAGGGACAGGGCGGGAAGCTTTCTTT. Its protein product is CASSLGTGREAFF.

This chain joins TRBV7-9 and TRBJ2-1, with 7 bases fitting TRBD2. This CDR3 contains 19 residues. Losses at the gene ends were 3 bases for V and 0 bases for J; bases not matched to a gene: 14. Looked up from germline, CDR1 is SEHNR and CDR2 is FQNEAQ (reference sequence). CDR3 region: CASSFRDYRIPSSYNEQFF. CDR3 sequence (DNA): TGTGCCAGCAGCTTCCGGGACTATCGAATACCCAGCTCCTACAATGAGCAGTTCTTC. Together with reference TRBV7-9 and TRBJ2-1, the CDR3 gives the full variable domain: DTGVSQNPRHKITKRGQNVTFRCDPISEHNRLYWYRQTLGQGPEFLTYFQNEAQLEKSRLLSDRFSAERPKGSFSTLEIQRTEQGDSAMYLCASSFRDYRIPSSYNEQFFGPGTRLTVL.

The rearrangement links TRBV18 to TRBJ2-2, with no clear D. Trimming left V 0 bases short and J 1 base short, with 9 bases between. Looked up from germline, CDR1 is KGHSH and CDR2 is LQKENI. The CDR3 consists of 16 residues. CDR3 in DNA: TGTGCCAGCTCACCACCGATGACGGGGAACACCGGGGAGCTGTTTTTT. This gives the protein CASSPPMTGNTGELFF.

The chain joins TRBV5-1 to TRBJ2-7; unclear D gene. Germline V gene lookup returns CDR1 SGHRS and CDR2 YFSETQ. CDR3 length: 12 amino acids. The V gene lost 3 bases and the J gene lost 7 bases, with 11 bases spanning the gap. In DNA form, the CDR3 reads TGCGCCAGCAGCTCCGGGTCCTGGGAGCAGTACTTC. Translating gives CASSSGSWEQYF.

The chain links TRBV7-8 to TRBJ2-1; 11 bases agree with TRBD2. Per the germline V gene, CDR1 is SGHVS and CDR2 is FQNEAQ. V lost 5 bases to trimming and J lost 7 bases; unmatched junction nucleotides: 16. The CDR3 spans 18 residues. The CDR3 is CASSGLAGGFSVVNEQFF. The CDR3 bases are TGTGCCAGCAGCGGGCTAGCGGGAGGCTTTTCTGTGGTTAATGAGCAGTTCTTC.

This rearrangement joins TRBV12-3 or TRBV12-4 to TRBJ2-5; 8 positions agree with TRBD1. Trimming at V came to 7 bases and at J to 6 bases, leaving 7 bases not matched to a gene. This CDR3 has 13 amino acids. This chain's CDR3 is CASTPDREKTQYF. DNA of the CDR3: TGTGCCAGCACCCCGGACAGGGAGAAGACCCAGTACTTC.

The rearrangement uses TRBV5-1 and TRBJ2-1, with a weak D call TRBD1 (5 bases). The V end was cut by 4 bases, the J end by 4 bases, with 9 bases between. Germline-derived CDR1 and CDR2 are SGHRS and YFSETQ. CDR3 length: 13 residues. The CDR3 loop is CASSIDSYNEQFF. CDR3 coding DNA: TGCGCCAGCAGCATTGACAGTTACAATGAGCAGTTCTTC.

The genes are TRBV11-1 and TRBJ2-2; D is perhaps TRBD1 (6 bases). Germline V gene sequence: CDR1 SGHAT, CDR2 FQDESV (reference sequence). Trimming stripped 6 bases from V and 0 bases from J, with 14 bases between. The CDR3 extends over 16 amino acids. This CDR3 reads CASSSRGSANTGELFF. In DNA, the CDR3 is TGTGCCAGCAGTTCCAGGGGTTCCGCGAACACCGGGGAGCTGTTTTTT.

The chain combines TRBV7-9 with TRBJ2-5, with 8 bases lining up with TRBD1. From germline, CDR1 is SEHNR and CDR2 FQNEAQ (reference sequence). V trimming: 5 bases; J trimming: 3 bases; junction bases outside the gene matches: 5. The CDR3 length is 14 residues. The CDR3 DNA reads TGTGCCAGCAGCCCACAGGGGGGAAAAGAGACCCAGTACTTC. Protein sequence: CASSPQGGKETQYF. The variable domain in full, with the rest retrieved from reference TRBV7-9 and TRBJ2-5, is DTGVSQNPRHKITKRGQNVTFRCDPISEHNRLYWYRQTLGQGPEFLTYFQNEAQLEKSRLLSDRFSAERPKGSFSTLEIQRTEQGDSAMYLCASSPQGGKETQYFGPGTRLLVL.

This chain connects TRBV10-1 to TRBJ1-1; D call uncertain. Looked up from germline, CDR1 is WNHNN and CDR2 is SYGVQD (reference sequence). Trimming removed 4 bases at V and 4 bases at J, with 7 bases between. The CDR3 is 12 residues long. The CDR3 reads CASSGRGTEAFF. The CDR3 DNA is TGCGCCAGCAGTGGGCGGGGCACTGAAGCTTTCTTT.

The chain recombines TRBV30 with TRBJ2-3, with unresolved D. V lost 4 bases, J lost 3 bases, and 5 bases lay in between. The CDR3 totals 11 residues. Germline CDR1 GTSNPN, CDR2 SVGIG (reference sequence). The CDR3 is CAWTNTDTQYF. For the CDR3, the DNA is TGTGCCTGGACTAATACAGATACGCAGTATTTT.

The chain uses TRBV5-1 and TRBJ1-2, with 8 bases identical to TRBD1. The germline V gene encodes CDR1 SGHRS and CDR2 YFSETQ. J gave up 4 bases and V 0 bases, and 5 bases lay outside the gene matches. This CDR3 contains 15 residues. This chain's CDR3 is CASSLEPDRGYGYTF. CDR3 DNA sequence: TGCGCCAGCAGCTTGGAACCTGACAGGGGCTATGGCTACACCTTC.